This T cell receptor (beta chain) came from a study of neurological immune-mediated disorders. This clonotype was observed many times. CDR3 length: 11 residues. The germline gives CDR1 LGHDT, CDR2 YNNKEL (reference sequence). Trimming cost V 1 base and J 7 bases, with 4 bases left between them. The authors produced cDNA by 5'RACE using 10-nucleotide random UMIs. TCRdb fed the 5' RACE reads into MiXCR, producing one record per CDR3 protein. The sample includes roughly 60,000 distinct CDR3 sequences, 4% of them seen just once. Sequencing used CD4+ T cells from blood. This TCR came from a woman aged 40-49 years with multiple sclerosis. The chain couples TRBV3-1 to TRBJ1-2; D is unclear. The CDR3 is CASSQGVGYTF. CDR3 DNA sequence: TGTGCCAGCAGCCAAGGGGTTGGCTACACCTTC.